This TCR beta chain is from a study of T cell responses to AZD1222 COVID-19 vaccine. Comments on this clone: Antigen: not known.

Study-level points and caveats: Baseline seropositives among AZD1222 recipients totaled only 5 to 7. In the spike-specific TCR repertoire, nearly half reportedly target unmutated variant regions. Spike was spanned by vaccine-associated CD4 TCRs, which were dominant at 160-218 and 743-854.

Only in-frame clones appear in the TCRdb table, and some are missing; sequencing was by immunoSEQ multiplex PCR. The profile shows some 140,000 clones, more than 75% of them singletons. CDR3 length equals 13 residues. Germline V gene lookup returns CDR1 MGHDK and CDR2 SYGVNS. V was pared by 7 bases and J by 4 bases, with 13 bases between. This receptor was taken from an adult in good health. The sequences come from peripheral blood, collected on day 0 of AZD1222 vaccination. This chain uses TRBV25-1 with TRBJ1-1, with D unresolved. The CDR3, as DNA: TGTGCCAGCACCGTCTGGGAGAGCACTGAAGCTTTCTTT. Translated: CASTVWESTEAFF.